This T cell receptor beta chain was sequenced in a study of blood T cells in healthy people across ages. CDR1 is MNHEY, CDR2 SMNVEV, per germline (reference sequence). The CDR3 is 16 residues long. J was trimmed by 6 bases and V by 6 bases; bases with no gene match: 11. A second PCR of roughly 7 to 11 cycles used a sample-barcoded 5' primer and a J-beta primer mix. TCRdb analysed the 5' RACE reads with MiXCR anew, one entry per CDR3 protein. The sample shows about 650,000 distinct CDR3 sequences, over 40% of them seen only once. Material: blood. This sequence was found in a woman at least 80 years old in good health. V gene TRBV27 combines with J gene TRBJ2-1, with TRBD1 matching over 10 bases. The CDR3 sequence is CASRGFGTGDLNEQFF. Written as DNA, the CDR3 is TGTGCCAGCAGGGGTTTTGGGACAGGGGACCTCAATGAGCAGTTCTTC.